A selection of T cell receptor beta chains follows, all from one sample in a study of cytomegalovirus exposure and HLA in healthy donors. TCRdb keeps only in-frame clones here, not all; method: immunoSEQ multiplex PCR. The record lists about 82,000 clones, of which the ten most abundant hold approximately 1%. The sequenced sample was PBMCs. The receptors originated from a woman in her twenties or thirties in good health and CMV-seronegative. Both conserved end residues are part of each CDR3. A D gene is named only where the DNA matches it firmly.

14 | TRBJ1-2 | TRBV29-1 | TRBD1 | TGCAGCGTTGGTCCCGGGACAGGGGGTTATGGCTACACCTTC | CSVGPGTGGYGYTF
14 | TRBJ2-7 | TRBV30 | . | TGTGCCTGGAGTGGTGGGCAGGGTGTTAACGAGCAGTACTTC | CAWSGGQGVNEQYF
15 | TRBJ2-6 | TRBV4-2 | . | TGTGCCAGCAGCCAAGCAGGGTCTGGGGCCAACGTCCTGACTTTC | CASSQAGSGANVLTF
13 | TRBJ2-7 | TRBV15 | . | TGTGCCACCAGGGCAGGGGCAGGGAACGAGCAGTACTTC | CATRAGAGNEQYF
16 | TRBJ2-3 | TRBV4-1 | . | TGCGCCAGCAGCCAAGAGGCAGGGGTGGGCACAGATACGCAGTATTTT | CASSQEAGVGTDTQYF
15 | TRBJ2-7 | TRBV4-1 | TRBD1 | TGCGCCAGCAGCCAACTCCCGACAGGGGACTACGAGCAGTACTTC | CASSQLPTGDYEQYF
13 | TRBJ2-7 | TRBV5-6 | . | TGTGCCAGCAGCTTGGTAGGGAGCTACGAGCAGTACTTC | CASSLVGSYEQYF
15 | TRBJ2-7 | TRBV29-1 | TRBD1 | TGCAGCGTTGGATCGACAGGGTTAGGACTCTACGAGCAGTACTTC | CSVGSTGLGLYEQYF
15 | TRBJ1-6 | TRBV2 | TRBD1 | TGTGCCAGCAGAGACAGGGTATCGCCTAATTCACCCCTCCACTTT | CASRDRVSPNSPLHF
14 | TRBJ2-7 | TRBV13 | TRBD1 | TGTGCCAGCAGCTCCGGGGACAGTCCCTACGAGCAGTACTTC | CASSSGDSPYEQYF
16 | TRBJ2-5 | TRBV7-8 | TRBD2 | TGTGCCAGCAGCTCGGGACTAGCGGGGGTTGAAGAGACCCAGTACTTC | CASSSGLAGVEETQYF
15 | TRBJ2-1 | TRBV7-9 | TRBD1 | TGTGCCAGCAGCTTAGCGACAGGGAGCCACAATGAGCAGTTCTTC | CASSLATGSHNEQFF
14 | TRBJ2-7 | TRBV19 | TRBD1 | TGTGCCAGTAGTCAAGGGGGCCTTGCCTACGAGCAGTACTTC | CASSQGGLAYEQYF
14 | TRBJ2-7 | TRBV7-2 | . | TGTGCCAGCAGCTTATGGCCAGGGTCCTACGAGCAGTACTTC | CASSLWPGSYEQYF
14 | TRBJ2-7 | TRBV5-8 | TRBD1 | TGTGCCAGCAGCCATCGGGACAGATGGTACGAGCAGTACTTC | CASSHRDRWYEQYF
14 | TRBJ1-1 | TRBV5-1 | TRBD1 | TGCGCCAGCAGCTCCCTAAGACAGGGGGCTGAAGCTTTCTTT | CASSSLRQGAEAFF
15 | TRBJ1-1 | TRBV27 | . | TGTGCCAGCAGTTTATCGTGGGGCAGGGACACTGAAGCTTTCTTT | CASSLSWGRDTEAFF
14 | TRBJ2-2 | TRBV5-1 | TRBD1 | TGCGCCAGCGGGGACAGGGTGCAGGCCGGGGAGCTGTTTTTT | CASGDRVQAGELFF
13 | TRBJ2-7 | TRBV5-4 | . | TGTGCCAGCAGCAAGGACAGTTCCTACGAGCAGTACTTC | CASSKDSSYEQYF
15 | TRBJ2-7 | TRBV2 | . | TGTGCCAGCGGGGAGGGAGGCCTCAGGGGGCGCGAGCAGTACTTC | CASGEGGLRGREQYF
13 | TRBJ1-6 | TRBV30 | . | TGTGCCTGGAGTACTCTACAGAATTCACCCCTCCACTTT | CAWSTLQNSPLHF
14 | TRBJ2-3 | TRBV29-1 | . | TGCAGCGGCACCTTAGCGCCGGAATGGGATACGCAGTATTTT | CSGTLAPEWDTQYF
12 | TRBJ2-5 | TRBV2 | TRBD1 | TGTGCCGAAGGGACAGGGTGGGAGACCCAGTACTTC | CAEGTGWETQYF
17 | TRBJ1-5 | TRBV28 | TRBD1 | TGTGCCAGCAGTTTACCCCGGGGACAGGGGGCTTGGCAGCCCCAGCATTTT | CASSLPRGQGAWQPQHF
13 | TRBJ1-2 | TRBV30 | . | TGTGCCTGGAGTCTGGGCATCAACTATGGCTACACCTTC | CAWSLGINYGYTF
16 | TRBJ1-5 | TRBV4-1 | . | TGCGCCAGCAGCCAAGATGGAGGATATAGCAATCAGCCCCAGCATTTT | CASSQDGGYSNQPQHF
15 | TRBJ1-5 | TRBV15 | TRBD1 | TGTGCCACCAGCAGAGGTCAGGGGGTCGGAGAGCCCCAGCATTTT | CATSRGQGVGEPQHF
15 | TRBJ2-7 | TRBV2 | TRBD2 | TGTGCCAGCACCCCTGGGACTAGCCGATCCTACGAGCAGTACTTC | CASTPGTSRSYEQYF
15 | TRBJ2-1 | TRBV6-4 | TRBD2 | TGTGCCAGCAGCCTTAGCGGGGGGGCAGGGAATGAGCAGTTCTTC | CASSLSGGAGNEQFF
13 | TRBJ2-1 | TRBV4-2 | . | TGTGCCAGCAGCCGGGGACAAGTCAATGAGCAGTTCTTC | CASSRGQVNEQFF
15 | TRBJ1-2 | TRBV6-5 | TRBD1 | TGTGCCAGCAGTTACCCCAACCAGGGGGCTTATGGCTACACCTTC | CASSYPNQGAYGYTF
15 | TRBJ1-5 | TRBV18 | TRBD1 | TGTGCCAGCTCACGCCAACAGGGGATGGATCAGCCCCAGCATTTT | CASSRQQGMDQPQHF
14 | TRBJ2-7 | TRBV5-1 | TRBD1 | TGCGCCAGCAGCTTCGGGACAGCCTCCTACGAGCAGTACTTC | CASSFGTASYEQYF
14 | TRBJ1-2 | TRBV7-9 | TRBD1 | TGTGCCAGCAGCTTAGTGGGACAGTTTCATGGCTACACCTTC | CASSLVGQFHGYTF
13 | TRBJ2-5 | TRBV15 | . | TGTGCCACCAGCCCCGGACAGCAAGAGACCCAGTACTTC | CATSPGQQETQYF
13 | TRBJ2-1 | TRBV30 | TRBD2 | TGTGCCTGGAATAGCGGGGGGGCGGATGAGCAGTTCTTC | CAWNSGGADEQFF
15 | TRBJ1-2 | TRBV6-5 | . | TGTGCCAGCAGTTACCTTCCGGGGGGGCAATATGGCTACACCTTC | CASSYLPGGQYGYTF
18 | TRBJ1-4 | TRBV11-2 | . | TGTGCCAGCAGCTTCTCCCCCGCGGCGTCAGCAACTAATGAAAAACTGTTTTTT | CASSFSPAASATNEKLFF
15 | TRBJ1-1 | TRBV5-1 | TRBD1 | TGCGCCAGCAGCTTGGATGGACAGGGAAACACTGAAGATTTCTTT | CASSLDGQGNTEDFF
14 | TRBJ1-2 | TRBV6-6 | . | TGTGCCAGCAGTTACGATTCAGGGAAGGATGGCTACACCTTC | CASSYDSGKDGYTF
14 | TRBJ1-1 | TRBV5-1 | . | TGCGCCAGCGTTGGCGATGTCGGAGACACTGAAGCTTTCTTT | CASVGDVGDTEAFF
14 | TRBJ1-1 | TRBV10-3 | TRBD1 | TGTGCCACCAGAGCAGGGGGGATGAACACTGAAGCTTTCTTT | CATRAGGMNTEAFF